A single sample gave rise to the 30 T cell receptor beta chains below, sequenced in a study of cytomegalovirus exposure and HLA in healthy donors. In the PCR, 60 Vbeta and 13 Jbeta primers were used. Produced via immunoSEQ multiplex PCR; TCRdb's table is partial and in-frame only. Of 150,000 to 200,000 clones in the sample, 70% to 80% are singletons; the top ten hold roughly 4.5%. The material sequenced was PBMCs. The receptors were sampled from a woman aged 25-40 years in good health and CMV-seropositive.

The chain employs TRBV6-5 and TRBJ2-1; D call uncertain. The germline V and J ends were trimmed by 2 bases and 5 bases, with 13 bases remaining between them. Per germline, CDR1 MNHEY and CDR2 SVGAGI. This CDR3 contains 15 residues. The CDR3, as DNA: TGTGCCAGCAGTTACCGCCTAGTGGGTAACAATGAGCAGTTCTTC. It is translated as CASSYRLVGNNEQFF.

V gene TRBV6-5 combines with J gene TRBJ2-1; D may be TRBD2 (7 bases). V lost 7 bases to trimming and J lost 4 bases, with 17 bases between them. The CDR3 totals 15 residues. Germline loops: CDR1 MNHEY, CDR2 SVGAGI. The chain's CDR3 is CASNTFRGGYNEQFF. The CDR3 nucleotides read TGTGCCAGCAACACTTTCAGGGGAGGGTACAATGAGCAGTTCTTC.

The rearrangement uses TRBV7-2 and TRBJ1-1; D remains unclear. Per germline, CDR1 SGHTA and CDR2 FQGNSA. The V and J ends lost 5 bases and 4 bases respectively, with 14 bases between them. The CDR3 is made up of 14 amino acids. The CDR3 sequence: CASSPFEVGTEAFF. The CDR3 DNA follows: TGTGCCAGCAGCCCATTCGAGGTCGGCACTGAAGCTTTCTTT.

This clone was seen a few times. The CDR3 DNA is TGCGCCAGCAGCCAAGAGCCCAGGGGACAACAGCCCCAGCATTTT. This sequence encodes CASSQEPRGQQPQHF. The chain couples TRBV4-1 to TRBJ1-5; a weak D match, TRBD1 (6 bases). The CDR3 is made up of 15 amino acids. Per germline, CDR1 MGHRA and CDR2 YSYEKL. V lost 0 bases and J lost 7, with 13 bases in between.

This CDR3 is CASRPSNRDTEAFF. The CDR3 DNA reads as TGTGCCAGCAGACCATCTAACAGGGACACTGAAGCTTTCTTT. This chain links TRBV7-2 with TRBJ1-1; D is perhaps TRBD1 (6 bases). Trimming shortened V by 6 bases and J by 3 bases, and 14 bases separated the two germline ends. The germline V gene has CDR1 SGHTA and CDR2 FQGNSA. The CDR3 has 14 residues.

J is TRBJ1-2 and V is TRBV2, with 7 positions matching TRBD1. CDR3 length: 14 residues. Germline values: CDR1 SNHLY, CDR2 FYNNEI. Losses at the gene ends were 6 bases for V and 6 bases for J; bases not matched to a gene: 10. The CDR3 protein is CASRRQGTVDGYTF. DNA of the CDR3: TGTGCCAGCAGGAGGCAAGGGACAGTCGATGGCTACACCTTC.

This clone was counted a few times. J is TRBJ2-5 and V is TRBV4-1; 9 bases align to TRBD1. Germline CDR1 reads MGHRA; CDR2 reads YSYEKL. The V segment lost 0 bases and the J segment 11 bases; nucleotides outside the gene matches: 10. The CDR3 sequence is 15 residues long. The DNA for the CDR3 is TGCGCCAGCAGCCAAGAGTGGGGACAGGGTTTTAAGCAGTACTTC. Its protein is CASSQEWGQGFKQYF.

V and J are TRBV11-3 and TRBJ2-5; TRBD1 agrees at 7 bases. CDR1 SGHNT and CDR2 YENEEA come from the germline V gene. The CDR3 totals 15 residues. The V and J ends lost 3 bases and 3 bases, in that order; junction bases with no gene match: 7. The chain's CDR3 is CASSLATGREETQYF. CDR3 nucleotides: TGTGCCAGCAGCTTGGCGACAGGGCGCGAAGAGACCCAGTACTTC.

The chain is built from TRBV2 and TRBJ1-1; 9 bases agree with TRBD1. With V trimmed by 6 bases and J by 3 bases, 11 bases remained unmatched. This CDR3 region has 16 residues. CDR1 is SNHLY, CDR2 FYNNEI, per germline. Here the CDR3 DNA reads TGTGCCAGCAGGGGTCCCGGGACAGGGTTCGACACTGAAGCTTTCTTT. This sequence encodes CASRGPGTGFDTEAFF.

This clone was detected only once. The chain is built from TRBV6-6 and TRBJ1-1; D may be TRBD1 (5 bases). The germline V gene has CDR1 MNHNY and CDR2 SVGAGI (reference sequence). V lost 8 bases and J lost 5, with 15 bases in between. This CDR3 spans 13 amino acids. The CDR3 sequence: CASGLGGGTEAFF. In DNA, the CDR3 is TGTGCCAGCGGTCTCGGGGGGGGGACTGAAGCTTTCTTT.

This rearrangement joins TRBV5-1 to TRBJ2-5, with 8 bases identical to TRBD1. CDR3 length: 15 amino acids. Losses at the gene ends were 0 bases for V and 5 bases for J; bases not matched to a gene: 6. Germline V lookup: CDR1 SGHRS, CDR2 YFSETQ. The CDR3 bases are TGCGCCAGCAGCTTGGGTCCAGGGGGCTGGGAGACCCAGTACTTC. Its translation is CASSLGPGGWETQYF.

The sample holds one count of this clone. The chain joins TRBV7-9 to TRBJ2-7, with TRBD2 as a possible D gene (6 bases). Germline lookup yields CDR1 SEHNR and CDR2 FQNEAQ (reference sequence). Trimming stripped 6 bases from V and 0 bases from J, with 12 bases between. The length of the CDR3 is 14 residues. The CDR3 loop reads CASRGGQGSYEQYF. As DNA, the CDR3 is TGTGCCAGCAGGGGAGGACAAGGCTCCTACGAGCAGTACTTC.

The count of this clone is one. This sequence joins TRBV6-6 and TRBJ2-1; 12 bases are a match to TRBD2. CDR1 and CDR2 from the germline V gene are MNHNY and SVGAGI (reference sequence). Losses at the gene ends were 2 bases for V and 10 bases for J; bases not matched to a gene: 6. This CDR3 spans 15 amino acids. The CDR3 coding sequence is TGTGCCAGCAGTTACGCGTCTAGCGGGAGGGGCGAGCAGTTCTTC. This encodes CASSYASSGRGEQFF.

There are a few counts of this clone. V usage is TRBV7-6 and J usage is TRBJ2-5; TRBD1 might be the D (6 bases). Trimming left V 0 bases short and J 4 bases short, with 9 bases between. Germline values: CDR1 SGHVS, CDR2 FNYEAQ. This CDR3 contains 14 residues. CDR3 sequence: CASSLAGRGETQYF. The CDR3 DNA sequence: TGTGCCAGCAGCTTAGCCGGCAGGGGAGAGACCCAGTACTTC.

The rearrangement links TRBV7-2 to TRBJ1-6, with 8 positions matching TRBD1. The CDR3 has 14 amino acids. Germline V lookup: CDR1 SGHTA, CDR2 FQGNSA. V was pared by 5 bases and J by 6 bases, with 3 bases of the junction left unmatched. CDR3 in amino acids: CASSPTGVNSPLHF. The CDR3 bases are TGTGCCAGCAGCCCGACAGGGGTTAATTCACCCCTCCACTTT.

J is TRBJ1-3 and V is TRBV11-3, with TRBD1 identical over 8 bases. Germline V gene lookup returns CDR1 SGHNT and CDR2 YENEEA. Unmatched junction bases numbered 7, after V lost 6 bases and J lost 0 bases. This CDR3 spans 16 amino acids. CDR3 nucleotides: TGTGCCAGCAGTCCAGGGGGCGCTTACTCTGGAAACACCATATATTTT. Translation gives CASSPGGAYSGNTIYF.

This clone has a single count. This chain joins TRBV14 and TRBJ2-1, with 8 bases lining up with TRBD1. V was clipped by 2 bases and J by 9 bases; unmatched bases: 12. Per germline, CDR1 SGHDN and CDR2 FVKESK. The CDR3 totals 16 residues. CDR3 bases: TGTGCCAGCAGCCAAATCTTACAGGGGGGATGGAGTGAGCAGTTCTTC. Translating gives CASSQILQGGWSEQFF. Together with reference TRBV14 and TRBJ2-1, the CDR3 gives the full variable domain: EAGVTQFPSHSVIEKGQTVTLRCDPISGHDNLYWYRRVMGKEIKFLLHFVKESKQDESGMPNNRFLAERTGGTYSTLKVQPAELEDSGVYFCASSQILQGGWSEQFFGPGTRLTVL.

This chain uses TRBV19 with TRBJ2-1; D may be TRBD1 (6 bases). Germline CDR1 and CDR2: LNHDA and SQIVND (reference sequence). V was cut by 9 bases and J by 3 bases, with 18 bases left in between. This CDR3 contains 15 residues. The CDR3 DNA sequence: TGTGCCAGCATCCCTCAGGGGAGAAACTACAATGAGCAGTTCTTC. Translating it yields CASIPQGRNYNEQFF.

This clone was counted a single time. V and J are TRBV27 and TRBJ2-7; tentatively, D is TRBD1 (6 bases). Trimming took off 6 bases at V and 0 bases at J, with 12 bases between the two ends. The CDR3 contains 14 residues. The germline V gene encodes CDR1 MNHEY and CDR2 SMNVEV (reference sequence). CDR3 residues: CASSPTGTSYEQYF. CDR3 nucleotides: TGTGCCAGCAGCCCAACAGGGACCTCCTACGAGCAGTACTTC.

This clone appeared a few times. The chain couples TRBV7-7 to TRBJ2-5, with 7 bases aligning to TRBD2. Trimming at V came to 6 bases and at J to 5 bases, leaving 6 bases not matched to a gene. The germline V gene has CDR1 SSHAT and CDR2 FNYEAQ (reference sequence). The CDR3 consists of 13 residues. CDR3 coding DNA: TGTGCCAGCAGGCCCGCGGGGGAGGAGACCCAGTACTTC. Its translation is CASRPAGEETQYF. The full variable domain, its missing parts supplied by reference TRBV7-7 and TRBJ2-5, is GAGVSQSPRYKVTKRGQDVTLRCDPISSHATLYWYQQALGQGPEFLTYFNYEAQPDKSGLPSDRFSAERPEGSISTLTIQRTEQRDSAMYRCASRPAGEETQYFGPGTRLLVL.

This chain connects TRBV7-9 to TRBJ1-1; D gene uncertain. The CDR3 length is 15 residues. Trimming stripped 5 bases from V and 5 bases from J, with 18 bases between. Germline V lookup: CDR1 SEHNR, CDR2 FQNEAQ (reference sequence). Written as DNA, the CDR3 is TGTGCCAGCAGCAACGCCGCCCACCCGGGGACTGAAGCTTTCTTT. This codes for CASSNAAHPGTEAFF.

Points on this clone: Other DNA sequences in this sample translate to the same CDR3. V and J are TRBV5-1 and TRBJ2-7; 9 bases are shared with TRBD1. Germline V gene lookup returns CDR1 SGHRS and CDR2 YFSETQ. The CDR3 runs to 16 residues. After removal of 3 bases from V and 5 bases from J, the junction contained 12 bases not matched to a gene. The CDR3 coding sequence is TGCGCCAGCAGCTCAACACCCGGGACAGGGAAAGACGAGCAGTACTTC. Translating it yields CASSSTPGTGKDEQYF.

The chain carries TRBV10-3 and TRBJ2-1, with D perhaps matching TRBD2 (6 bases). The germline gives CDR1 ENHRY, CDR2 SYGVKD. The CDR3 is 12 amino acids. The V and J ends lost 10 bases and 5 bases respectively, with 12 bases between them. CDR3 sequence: CATAGRDNEQFF. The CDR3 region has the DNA TGTGCCACAGCGGGTCGCGACAATGAGCAGTTCTTC.

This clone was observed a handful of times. Here the CDR3 reads CASSYGLARYEQYF. CDR3 coding DNA: TGTGCCAGCAGTTACGGACTAGCGAGATACGAGCAGTACTTC. This chain uses TRBV6-5 with TRBJ2-7; 9 bases align to TRBD2. Germline trimming cut 2 bases from V and 4 bases from J; bases unmatched to any gene: 3. The CDR3 has 14 residues. The germline gives CDR1 MNHEY, CDR2 SVGAGI.

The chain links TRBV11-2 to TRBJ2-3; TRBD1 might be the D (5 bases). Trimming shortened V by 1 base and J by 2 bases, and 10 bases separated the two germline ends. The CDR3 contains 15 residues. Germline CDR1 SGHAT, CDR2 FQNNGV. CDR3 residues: CASSLGQGNTDTQYF. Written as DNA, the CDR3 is TGTGCCAGCAGCTTAGGGCAGGGAAACACAGATACGCAGTATTTT.

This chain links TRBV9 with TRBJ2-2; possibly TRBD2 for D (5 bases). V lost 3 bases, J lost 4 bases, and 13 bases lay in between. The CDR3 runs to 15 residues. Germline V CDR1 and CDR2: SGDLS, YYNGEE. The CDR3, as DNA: TGTGCCAGCAGCGCAGGTACTAGGATCACCGGGGAGCTGTTTTTT. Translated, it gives CASSAGTRITGELFF.

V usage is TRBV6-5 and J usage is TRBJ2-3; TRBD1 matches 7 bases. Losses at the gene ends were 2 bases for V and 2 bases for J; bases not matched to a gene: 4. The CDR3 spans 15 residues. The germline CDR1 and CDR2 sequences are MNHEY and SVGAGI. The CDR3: CASSYRGTATDTQYF. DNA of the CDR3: TGTGCCAGCAGTTACCGTGGGACAGCCACAGATACGCAGTATTTT.

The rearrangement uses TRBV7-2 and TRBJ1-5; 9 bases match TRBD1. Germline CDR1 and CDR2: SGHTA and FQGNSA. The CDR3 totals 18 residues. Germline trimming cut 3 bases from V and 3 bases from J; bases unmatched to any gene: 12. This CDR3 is CASSLGQGGRYNNQPQHF. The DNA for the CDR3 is TGTGCCAGCAGCTTGGGACAGGGTGGGAGGTATAACAATCAGCCCCAGCATTTT.

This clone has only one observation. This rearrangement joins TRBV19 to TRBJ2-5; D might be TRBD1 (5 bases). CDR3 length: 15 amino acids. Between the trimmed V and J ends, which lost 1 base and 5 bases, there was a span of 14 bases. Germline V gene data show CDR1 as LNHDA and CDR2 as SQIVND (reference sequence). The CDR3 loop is CASSIGRGNSETQYF. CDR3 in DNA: TGTGCCAGTAGTATAGGTAGGGGAAATTCGGAGACCCAGTACTTC.

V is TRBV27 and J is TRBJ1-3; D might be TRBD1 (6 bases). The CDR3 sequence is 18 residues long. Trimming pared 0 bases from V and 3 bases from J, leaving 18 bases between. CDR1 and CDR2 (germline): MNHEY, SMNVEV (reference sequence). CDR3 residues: CASSLSPEQGPFGNTIYF. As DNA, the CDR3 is TGTGCCAGCAGTTTATCTCCCGAGCAGGGGCCCTTTGGAAACACCATATATTTT.